The T cell receptor beta chain under discussion was sequenced for a study of cytomegalovirus exposure and HLA in healthy donors. Trimming removed 6 bases at V and 2 bases at J, with 13 bases between. Germline CDR1 reads MNHEY; CDR2 reads SMNVEV (reference sequence). This CDR3 region has 15 residues. As for this clone: What it binds is not known.

Both 60 Vbeta primers and 13 Jbeta primers went into the PCR. Only in-frame clones appear in the TCRdb table, and some are missing; sequencing was by immunoSEQ multiplex PCR. The data hold around 70,000 clones, with roughly 82% observed a single time. The study, taken as a whole, reports: Per a later analysis, HLA-associated TCR beta chains showed more clonal expansion than other, equally common TCR beta chains. Later, TCR association rates were found to vary by HLA locus, highest for DRB1 and lowest for HLA-C. Most of the CMV-associated TCR beta chains (in a later analysis) appeared to be HLA-restricted.

Material for sequencing was PBMCs. The receptor was derived from a male donor in good health and CMV-seropositive. The chain uses TRBV27 and TRBJ2-2; D possibly corresponds to TRBD1 (5 bases). CDR3 in DNA: TGTGCCAGCAGGGTTCGCGGACACAACACCGGGGAGCTGTTTTTT. Protein product: CASRVRGHNTGELFF.